A single sample gave rise to the 5 T cell receptor beta chains below, sequenced in a study of T-cell reconstitution after alpha-beta-depleted transplantation in children. It was with unique molecular identifiers that the TCRbeta library was prepared. TCRdb called the PCR reads again in MiXCR, with one record for every CDR3 protein. The table shows hundreds of thousands of distinct CDR3 sequences, with about a sixth occurring only once. Material: PBMCs, mostly from graft donor cells, obtained 360 days after TCRalphabeta/CD19-depleted stem cell transplant. The origin of the receptors is a male patient between 2 and 15 years old who had a stem cell transplant for acute lymphoblastic leukemia, so the T cells may come from the graft donor.

This clonotype was seen a few times. CDR3 amino acids: CASSLSGGIQETQYF. CDR3 bases: TGCGCCAGCAGCCTAAGTGGAGGAATTCAAGAGACCCAGTACTTC. The rearrangement uses TRBV4-1 and TRBJ2-5; perhaps TRBD2 as D (5 bases). Germline V lookup: CDR1 MGHRA, CDR2 YSYEKL. Deletions cut 4 bases from V and 2 bases from J, with 14 bases between. The CDR3 runs 15 residues.

The chain carries TRBV21-1 and TRBJ1-3; the DNA was not compared with TRBD1, the D call given in the table. TRBV21-1 is given as a pseudogene. This CDR3 is built from 17 residues. In DNA, the CDR3 is TGTGCCAGCCCAAGCGGCGCCACAGAGAGGGCTGGAAACACCATATATTTT. Protein sequence: CASPSGATERAGNTIYF.

This clonotype occurred a few times. A read error may account for a junction end that differs from germline. The gene calls are TRBV7-7 and TRBJ2-5, with 13 bases lining up with TRBD2. Germline V gene lookup returns CDR1 SSHAT and CDR2 FNYEAQ (reference sequence). The CDR3 consists of 18 residues. The CDR3, as DNA: TGTGCTAGCAGCTTAGGGACCGGGGGACTAGCGGGAATGGAGACCCAGTACTTC. Its protein product is CASSLGTGGLAGMETQYF.

This clonotype has more than one count but fewer than ten. V and J are TRBV29-1 and TRBJ2-1; 8 bases are shared with TRBD2. CDR3 length: 14 amino acids. Germline assignment: CDR1 SQVTM and CDR2 ANQGSEA. V lost 4 bases and J lost 8; bases outside the gene matches: 10. The CDR3 DNA sequence: TGCAGCGTTGCCGGGACTAGGCGAGGAGATGAGCAGTTCTTC. This gives the protein CSVAGTRRGDEQFF.

This clonotype was seen once. The V call is TRBV5-1, the J call TRBJ2-1; TRBD2 agrees at 15 bases. V trimming: 0 bases; J trimming: 7 bases; junction bases outside the gene matches: 5. Germline CDR1 and CDR2: SGHRS and YFSETQ. The CDR3 is made up of 17 amino acids. The CDR3 protein is CASSLALGLAGGNEQFF. The CDR3 DNA sequence: TGCGCCAGCAGCTTGGCCTTGGGACTAGCGGGAGGAAATGAGCAGTTCTTC. Supplemented by reference TRBV5-1 and TRBJ2-1, the full variable domain reads KAGVTQTPRYLIKTRGQQVTLSCSPISGHRSVSWYQQTPGQGLQFLFEYFSETQRNKGNFPGRFSGRQFSNSRSEMNVSTLELGDSALYLCASSLALGLAGGNEQFFGPGTRLTVL.